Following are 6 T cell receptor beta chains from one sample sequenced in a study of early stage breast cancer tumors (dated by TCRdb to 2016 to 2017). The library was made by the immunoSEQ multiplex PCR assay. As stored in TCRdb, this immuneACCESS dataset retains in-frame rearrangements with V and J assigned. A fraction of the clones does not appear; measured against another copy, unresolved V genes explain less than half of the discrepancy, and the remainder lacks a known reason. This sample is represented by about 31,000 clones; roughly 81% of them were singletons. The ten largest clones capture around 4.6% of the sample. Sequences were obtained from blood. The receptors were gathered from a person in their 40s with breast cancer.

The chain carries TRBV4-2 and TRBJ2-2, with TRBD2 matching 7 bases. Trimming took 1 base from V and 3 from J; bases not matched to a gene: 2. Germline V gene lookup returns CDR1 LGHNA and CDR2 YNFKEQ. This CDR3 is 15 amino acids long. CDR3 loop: CASSQGLADTGELFF. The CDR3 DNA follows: TGTGCCAGCAGCCAAGGACTAGCCGACACCGGGGAGCTGTTTTTT.

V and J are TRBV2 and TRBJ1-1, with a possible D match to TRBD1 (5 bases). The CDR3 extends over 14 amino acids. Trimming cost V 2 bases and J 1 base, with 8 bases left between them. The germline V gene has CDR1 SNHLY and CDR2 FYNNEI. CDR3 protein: CASSERGGNTEAFF. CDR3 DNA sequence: TGTGCCAGCAGTGAAAGGGGAGGGAACACTGAAGCTTTCTTT.

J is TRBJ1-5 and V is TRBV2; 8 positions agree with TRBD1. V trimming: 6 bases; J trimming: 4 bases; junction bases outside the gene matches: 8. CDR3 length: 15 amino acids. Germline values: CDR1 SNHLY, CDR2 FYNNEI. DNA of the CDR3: TGTGCCAGCAGGAAACAGGGGGGCACAAATCAGCCCCAGCATTTT. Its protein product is CASRKQGGTNQPQHF. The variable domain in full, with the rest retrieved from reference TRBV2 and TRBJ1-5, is EPEVTQTPSHQVTQMGQEVILRCVPISNHLYFYWYRQILGQKVEFLVSFYNNEISEKSEIFDDQFSVERPDGSNFTLKIRSTKLEDSAMYFCASRKQGGTNQPQHFGDGTRLSIL.

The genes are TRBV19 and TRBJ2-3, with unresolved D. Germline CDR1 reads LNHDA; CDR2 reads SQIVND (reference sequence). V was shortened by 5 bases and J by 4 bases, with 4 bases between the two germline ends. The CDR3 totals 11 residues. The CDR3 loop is CASSLADTQYF. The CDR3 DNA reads TGTGCCAGTAGTTTGGCAGATACGCAGTATTTT.

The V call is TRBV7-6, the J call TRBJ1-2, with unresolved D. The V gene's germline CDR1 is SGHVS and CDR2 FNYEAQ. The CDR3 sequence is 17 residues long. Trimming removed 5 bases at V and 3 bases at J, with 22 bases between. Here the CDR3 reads CASSLGGPHHPDYGYTF. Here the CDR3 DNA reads TGTGCCAGCAGCCTAGGAGGCCCACACCACCCAGACTATGGCTACACCTTC.

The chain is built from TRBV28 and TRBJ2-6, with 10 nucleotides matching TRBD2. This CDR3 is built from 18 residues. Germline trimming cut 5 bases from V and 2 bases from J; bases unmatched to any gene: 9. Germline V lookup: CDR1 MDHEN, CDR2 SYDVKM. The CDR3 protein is CASSPQREGLAGANVLTF. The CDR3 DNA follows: TGTGCCAGCAGTCCCCAGCGGGAGGGCCTCGCTGGGGCCAACGTCCTGACTTTC.